This record concerns one T cell receptor (beta chain) sequence. No cognate antigen has been identified for it. No base qualities exist here, and no much larger clone lies one base off it. The library was produced with the immunoSEQ multiplex PCR assay. The multiplex PCR relied on a mix of 60 forward primers for TCR Vbeta segments and 13 reverse primers for TCR Jbeta segments. Amplification of the CDR3 region of rearranged TCR beta genes was performed with a multiplex PCR assay on genomic DNA. On the Illumina HiSeq System, the amplified TCR beta libraries were sequenced as 87-base-pair reads. The published analysis was carried out like this. A later analysis counted about 82 million unique TCR beta chains across the 550 to 700 repertoires, and some 12 million of these chains were shared by at least two donors. A nearest-neighbor algorithm error-corrected the raw reads and collapsed the reads into unique sequences, merging closely related sequences to remove PCR and sequencing errors. CDR3 sequences were aligned to IMGT reference sequences to assign V, D and J gene segments. For a sequence to be retained, a match of at least six nucleotides to both a V gene segment and a J gene segment was required. A rearrangement counted as productive if the CDR3 had no stop codons and remained in frame with V and J, and every other rearrangement counted as non-productive. CDR3 was defined according to IMGT convention as the region running from the second conserved V-encoded cysteine to the conserved J-encoded phenylalanine. In an earlier analysis of just under 600 of the donors, sequences lacking an unambiguous match to a single V gene segment were excluded. In an earlier analysis of a few hundred of the donors, V segments were called functional above 56.7% productive rearrangements and were called segregating when the between-donor standard deviation exceeded 5%. A statistical classification framework was developed to diagnose cytomegalovirus status using the catalog of TCR beta chain sequences. A later analysis assigned V and J genes by comparing TCR nucleotide sequences with IMGT/GENE-DB human TR gene sequences. A later analysis assigned CDR3 sequences and most-parsimonious VDJ recombination scenarios with the TCRdist pipeline. In a later analysis, each TCR beta chain was defined by its CDR3 amino acid sequence together with its V-gene family, and reads lacking a unique V-gene family were excluded. In a later analysis, nearly 600 highly shared, low-generation-probability nucleotide sequences were removed to address suspected cross-contamination and a sequencing artifact. For each public chain, a later analysis derived a clonal expansion index from normalized ranks of inferred template counts within each repertoire. Generation probabilities in a later analysis came from a VDJ recombination model fitted to out-of-frame rearrangements, and those results were checked against IGoR. A later analysis scored TCR-TCR, TCR-HLA and TCR-CMV co-occurrence with hypergeometric tests, applying a repertoire-size bias correction to TCR pairs. False discovery rates were estimated in a later analysis by permuting HLA or CMV assignments 20 times. In a later analysis, co-occurring TCRs were grouped using DBSCAN, with TCRdist sequence similarity added in when clustering inside HLA-allele-positive subsets. Repertoires with fewer than 30,000 or more than 120,000 public chains, plus five repertoires with anomalous nucleotide sharing, were excluded from co-occurrence clustering. The clones in this table, taken by TCRdb from immuneACCESS, are in-frame only. Not every clone is retained; where verified, under half of the shortfall comes from an unresolved V gene, and the cause of the rest is unknown. V and J calls and clone size follow that table, whereas D and trimming were derived from the DNA. The sample includes 140,000 to 150,000 clones, with 84% observed a single time. The ten largest account for 2% to 3% of the sample.

This sample was taken from a study of cytomegalovirus exposure and HLA in healthy donors (dated by TCRdb to the late 2010s). In the study overall: In an earlier analysis of approximately 500 of the donors, 276 Gb of sequence data and 90 million to 120 million unique TCR beta sequences from some 170 million T cells were reported. Because of strong linkage in the cohort, roughly five DR-DQ haplotypes were treated as single units for association and clustering. Along with the approximately 670-subject first cohort, a separate validation cohort of over a hundred different subjects was used. Approximately 310 gigabases of sequencing data and approximately 85 million unique TCR sequences were included in an early release covering about 700 HLA-typed donors. Donor age, sex, ethnicity and CMV serostatus were compiled together with the repertoire data. Among a few hundred genotyped donors of the cohort, an average of about 240,000 unique TCR beta nucleotide sequences were sequenced per donor, roughly a sixth of them non-productive. A later analysis re-examined previously published TCR beta repertoires from 600 to 700 donors and added high-resolution HLA genotyping to investigate patterns of TCR occurrence. Rather than drawing on any new phenotypic data, the later analysis identified candidate immune exposures from TCR beta sequences and the way those sequences occurred across donors. A later genetic analysis took genome-wide SNP genotypes for about 60% of the roughly 670 donors and used that subset as a discovery cohort. HLA typing included class I and class II loci at four-digit resolution. Typing coverage varied by locus: about 620-630 donors for A, B, C, DRB1 and DQB1; more than 500 for DQA1; over 600 for DPA1; roughly 470 for DPB1. To decide whether each TCR beta V gene segment behaved as functional or pseudogenic, an earlier analysis of some 540 of the donors relied on high-throughput TCR beta sequencing. Every repertoire in the discovery cohort had been generated on one and the same sequencing platform. The genetic ancestry cluster associated with self-reported Caucasian donors included over 80% of the roughly 390 genotyped donors. The study was designed to test whether signatures of past pathogen exposure could be identified by cataloging public T cell receptors. High-throughput TCR immunosequencing, statistical association of individual TCRs with disease status, and machine learning were combined to predict cytomegalovirus infection status. Using immunosequencing, the study profiled T cell repertoires from about 620 subjects and related those repertoires to cytomegalovirus serostatus.

The cohort was made up of roughly 670 healthy bone marrow donors. At the time of sampling, all cohort members were nominally healthy, though unrecorded immune exposures were likely present. The donor was CMV seronegative and was included in the group of a few hundred seronegative cohort members. Each donor provided a peripheral blood sample, and peripheral blood mononuclear cells were used for TCR beta sequencing. The Qiagen DNeasy Blood Extraction Kit was used to extract genomic DNA from the blood cell samples. What the research found in general, with its limitations: In a later genetic analysis, fewer N-insertions in productive TCRs were reported among donors in an Asian-associated ancestry cluster than the roughly 710-donor mean. According to a later analysis, TCR association rates differed among HLA loci, with DRB1 alleles showing the most associated TCRs and HLA-C alleles showing the fewest. Linkage disequilibrium might explain the correlated functional status among segregating V segments, but an unknown experimental factor could not be ruled out. The sequencing pipeline was judged likely to have produced a cluster of highly shared sequence variants as a technical artifact. Because some donors lacked HLA typing at each locus, the association tests relied only on the typed subset. The classifier was reported to diagnose cytomegalovirus status with high specificity and sensitivity in both the original and validation cohorts. At a false discovery rate of 0.05, a later analysis linked under 20,000 TCR beta sequences to specific HLA alleles. Because counts were too low, under 20 rarely observed V segments, including chromosome 9 orphons, were left out of the earlier analysis of about 500 of the donors. Most TCR sequences were seen in very few donors, while some public TCRs were found in many individuals. Assigning TCR associations to individual alleles was difficult when HLA alleles, especially DR and DQ, strongly co-occurred. For the cohort, immune exposure information was limited to CMV serostatus. In the study, 150 to 200 TCR beta chains were listed as associated with cytomegalovirus. Several of the top co-occurrence clusters appeared to be linked to parvovirus B19, influenza, CMV and Epstein-Barr virus, according to a later analysis. A further reported finding was that TCR beta sequences accurately predicted the HLA-A and HLA-B alleles for most subjects in the first cohort. An association between a missense DCLRE1C variant and V-gene and J-gene trimming of TCR beta chains was found in a later genetic analysis and replicated in an independent cohort. A few of the identified cytomegalovirus-associated TCR beta chains were confirmed in vitro to be specific for cytomegalovirus antigens. Compared with equally common non-associated chains, HLA-associated TCR beta chains in a later analysis were more clonally expanded and had lower generation probabilities. The 87-base-pair reads could not distinguish some IMGT-functional V segments, including TRBV6-2 and TRBV6-3, so those segments were excluded. Sequencing depth was assumed to be roughly uniform across donors in the presence/absence analyses, though that assumption may not hold. According to a later analysis, most CMV-associated TCR beta chains appeared to be HLA-restricted, and the HLA associations seemed to be driven largely by CMV exposure. The cohort was sequenced for TCR beta chains only, and without alpha or paired-chain data the features that could be detected were limited. An earlier analysis of around 500 of the donors showed that most TCR beta V segments appeared in productive rearrangements either about 90% or about 30% of the time, which broadly matched IMGT annotations. It was suggested by the authors that the approach could potentially be generalized to other disease states and immunological phenotypes.

Relative to germline, V is 1 base shorter and J is 3 bases shorter, with 10 bases between their ends. Taken from cysteine to phenylalanine, the CDR3 has 15 residues. The CDR3 DNA has 45 bases and is translated from base 1. Looking up the germline V gene (reference sequence) yields CDR1 LNHDA and CDR2 SQIVND. Here the chain combines TRBV19 and TRBJ1-5; the D gene remains uncertain. The sequenced material came from PBMCs. The TCR was taken from a boy aged 2 to 9 in good health and CMV-seronegative. CDR3 sequence: CASSIAHGDNQPQHF. The nucleotides are TGTGCCAGTAGTATAGCTCACGGGGACAATCAGCCCCAGCATTTT.